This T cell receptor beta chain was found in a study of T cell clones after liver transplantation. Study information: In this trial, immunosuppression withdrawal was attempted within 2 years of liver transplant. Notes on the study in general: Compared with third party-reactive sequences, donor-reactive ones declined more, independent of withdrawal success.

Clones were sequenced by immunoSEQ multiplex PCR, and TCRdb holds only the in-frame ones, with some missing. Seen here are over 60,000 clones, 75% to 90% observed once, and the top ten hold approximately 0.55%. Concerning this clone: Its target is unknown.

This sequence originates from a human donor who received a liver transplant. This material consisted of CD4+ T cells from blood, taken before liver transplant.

The CDR3 sequence: CSVERTAQETQYF. The CDR3, as DNA: TGCAGCGTTGAACGGACGGCACAAGAGACCCAGTACTTC. The chain is built from TRBV29-1 and TRBJ2-5, with D hard to call. V was cut by 2 bases and J by 2 bases, with 9 bases left in between. This CDR3 is built from 13 residues. CDR1 and CDR2 (germline): SQVTM, ANQGSEA.